The 31 T cell receptor beta chains in this list originate from one sample, sequenced in a study of blood T cell repertoires in COVID-19. TCRdb's table, derived via immunoSEQ multiplex PCR, lists solely in-frame clones and lacks some. This table has under 300,000 clones, roughly 82% appearing once. The sequenced sample was peripheral blood. The receptors here all came from a man between 40 and 49 years old who had recovered from COVID-19.

The chain links TRBV7-8 to TRBJ2-7, with 10 bases lining up with TRBD2. CDR1 and CDR2 from the germline V gene are SGHVS and FQNEAQ. The trim removed 6 bases at V and 4 bases at J, leaving 6 bases unmatched. CDR3 size: 14 residues. The CDR3 loop reads CASSQREGRYEQYF. The CDR3 coding sequence is TGTGCCAGCAGTCAGCGGGAGGGCCGGTACGAGCAGTACTTC. The full variable domain, its missing parts supplied by reference TRBV7-8 and TRBJ2-7, is GAGVSQSPRYKVAKRGQDVALRCDPISGHVSLFWYQQALGQGPEFLTYFQNEAQLDKSGLPSDRFFAERPEGSVSTLKIQRTQQEDSAVYLCASSQREGRYEQYFGPGTRLTVT.

The chain couples TRBV5-4 to TRBJ2-7, with TRBD1 as a possible D gene (5 bases). CDR1 and CDR2 (germline): SGHNT, YYREEE (reference sequence). This CDR3 is built from 16 residues. The V end was cut by 4 bases, the J end by 0 bases, with 17 bases between. CDR3: CASSPTATASSYEQYF. The CDR3 DNA reads TGTGCCAGCAGCCCCACCGCGACAGCGAGCTCCTACGAGCAGTACTTC.

This clone was counted a single time. The CDR3 here is CATSDSGTGSNNEQFF. DNA for the CDR3: TGTGCCACCAGTGATTCCGGGACAGGATCTAACAATGAGCAGTTCTTC. The chain has TRBV24-1 and TRBJ2-1; 8 nucleotides agree with TRBD1. CDR1 KGHDR and CDR2 SFDVKD come from the germline V gene. V was pared by 2 bases and J by 5 bases, with 7 bases of the junction left unmatched. This CDR3 is built from 16 residues.

The chain uses TRBV12-3 or TRBV12-4 and TRBJ2-5; D unresolved. The CDR3 loop spans 13 amino acids. V shed 1 base and J shed 3 bases, with 6 bases lying between them. CDR3 in DNA: TGTGCCAGCAGTTTAGACGGAGAAGAGACCCAGTACTTC. It yields the protein CASSLDGEETQYF.

The CDR3 is CASSQTGQPETQYF. The CDR3 nucleotides are TGTGCCAGCAGCCAAACGGGACAACCTGAGACCCAGTACTTC. This chain links TRBV3-1 (or the pseudogene TRBV3-2) with TRBJ2-5; tentatively, D is TRBD1 (6 bases). CDR1 LGHDT and CDR2 YNNKEL come from the germline V gene (reference sequence). The CDR3 has 14 residues. Between the trimmed V and J ends, which lost 2 bases and 5 bases, there was a span of 12 bases.

This clone showed up just once. The rearrangement links TRBV13 to TRBJ1-1, with unresolved D. V lost 3 bases and J 11 bases, leaving 13 bases between the germline ends. CDR3 length: 12 amino acids. The germline gives CDR1 PRHDT, CDR2 FYEKMQ (reference sequence). The CDR3 is CASSFPGIRAFF. CDR3 coding DNA: TGTGCCAGCAGCTTTCCGGGGATTCGGGCTTTCTTT. The whole variable domain, remainder taken from reference TRBV13 and TRBJ1-1, is AAGVIQSPRHLIKEKRETATLKCYPIPRHDTVYWYQQGPGQDPQFLISFYEKMQSDKGSIPDRFSAQQFSDYHSELNMSSLELGDSALYFCASSFPGIRAFFGQGTRLTVV.

The rearrangement uses TRBV5-4 and TRBJ1-3; 9 bases fit TRBD1. Germline assignment: CDR1 SGHNT and CDR2 YYREEE (reference sequence). V dropped 5 bases and J dropped 7; count of bases not matched to a gene: 13. This CDR3 spans 16 amino acids. The CDR3 region is CASSPDLTGTGNTIYF. The DNA for the CDR3 is TGTGCCAGCAGTCCCGACCTGACAGGGACAGGGAACACCATATATTTT. Using reference TRBV5-4 and TRBJ1-3 for the parts outside the CDR3, the full variable domain is ETGVTQSPTHLIKTRGQQVTLRCSSQSGHNTVSWYQQALGQGPQFIFQYYREEENGRGNFPPRFSGLQFPNYSSELNVNALELDDSALYLCASSPDLTGTGNTIYFGEGSWLTVV.

This rearrangement joins TRBV6-6 to TRBJ2-5; D gene unclear. CDR1 MNHNY and CDR2 SVGAGI come from the germline V gene (reference sequence). Between the trimmed V and J ends, which lost 6 bases and 2 bases, there was a span of 10 bases. This CDR3 has 13 residues. The chain's CDR3 is CASSLSRQETQYF. Written as DNA, the CDR3 is TGTGCCAGCAGCCTATCACGGCAAGAGACCCAGTACTTC.

The chain recombines TRBV19 with TRBJ2-4, with a tentative D call TRBD1 (6 bases). Trimming pared 7 bases from V and 0 bases from J, leaving 19 bases between. Germline V gives CDR1 LNHDA, CDR2 SQIVND (reference sequence). The CDR3 spans 17 residues. For the CDR3, the DNA is TGTGCCAGTACAGTCAGGGGCTATACTTTAGCCAAAAACATTCAGTACTTC. Its translation: CASTVRGYTLAKNIQYF.

A note on this clone: Other nucleotide sequences in the sample specify the same CDR3. The chain links TRBV5-1 to TRBJ2-7; 13 nucleotides match TRBD2. The V and J ends lost 0 bases and 3 bases, in that order; junction bases with no gene match: 0. CDR1 and CDR2 from the germline V gene are SGHRS and YFSETQ. The CDR3 totals 15 residues. The CDR3 bases are TGCGCCAGCAGCTTGGGGACTAGCGGGAGCTACGAGCAGTACTTC. It encodes CASSLGTSGSYEQYF.

In this sample, this clone turned up once. The chain employs TRBV18 and TRBJ2-7; 10 nucleotides agree with TRBD1. The CDR3 sequence is 15 residues long. V was pared by 6 bases and J by 4 bases, with 9 bases of the junction left unmatched. Looked up from germline, CDR1 is KGHSH and CDR2 is LQKENI. In DNA, the CDR3 is TGTGCCAGCTCGCAGGCGACAGGGGGCTATTACGAGCAGTACTTC. It translates to CASSQATGGYYEQYF. Based on the CDR3 plus reference TRBV18 and TRBJ2-7, the full variable domain is NAGVMQNPRHLVRRRGQEARLRCSPMKGHSHVYWYRQLPEEGLKFMVYLQKENIIDESGMPKERFSAEFPKEGPSILRIQQVVRGDSAAYFCASSQATGGYYEQYFGPGTRLTVT.

This clone was seen a single time. V and J are TRBV15 and TRBJ2-7; D perhaps matches TRBD1 (6 bases). Trimming stripped 5 bases from V and 3 bases from J, with 11 bases between. Germline lookup yields CDR1 LNHNV and CDR2 YYDKDF (reference sequence). The CDR3 spans 13 residues. In DNA form, the CDR3 reads TGTGCCACCAGCGACAGGAACGTCTACGAGCAGTACTTC. As protein: CATSDRNVYEQYF.

V and J are TRBV7-2 and TRBJ2-7; TRBD1 aligns across 10 bases. Losses at the gene ends were 6 bases for V and 4 bases for J; bases not matched to a gene: 6. Germline CDR1 reads SGHTA; CDR2 reads FQGNSA. The CDR3 sequence is 14 residues long. Written as DNA, the CDR3 is TGTGCCAGCAGGTCCCCGGGACAGGGGTACGAGCAGTACTTC. Its translation is CASRSPGQGYEQYF. The full variable domain, rest sourced from reference TRBV7-2 and TRBJ2-7, is GAGVSQSPSNKVTEKGKDVELRCDPISGHTALYWYRQSLGQGLEFLIYFQGNSAPDKSGLPSDRFSAERTGGSVSTLTIQRTQQEDSAVYLCASRSPGQGYEQYFGPGTRLTVT.

CDR3 DNA: TGTGCCAGCAGTTTACCAGACAGGGGAGGGAGGCCCTTTTTT. It translates to CASSLPDRGGRPFF. This sequence joins TRBV28 and TRBJ1-4; 8 bases are shared with TRBD1. CDR1 is MDHEN and CDR2 is SYDVKM in the germline V gene. Unmatched junction bases numbered 13, after V lost 2 bases and J lost 17 bases. This CDR3 has 14 amino acids. Full variable domain (outside the CDR3, taken from reference TRBV28 and TRBJ1-4): DVKVTQSSRYLVKRTGEKVFLECVQDMDHENMFWYRQDPGLGLRLIYFSYDVKMKEKGDIPEGYSVSREKKERFSLILESASTNQTSMYLCASSLPDRGGRPFFGSGTQLSVL.

At least ten counts were recorded for this clone. The chain uses TRBV18 and TRBJ2-7; D unclear. The CDR3 consists of 14 residues. The germline CDR1 and CDR2 sequences are KGHSH and LQKENI. The V and J ends lost 2 bases and 0 bases respectively, with 8 bases between them. The CDR3 loop is CASSPGPGSYEQYF. For the CDR3, the DNA is TGTGCCAGCTCACCAGGGCCAGGCTCCTACGAGCAGTACTTC.

CDR3 residues: CASSLGVWGGGPETQYF. CDR3 bases: TGTGCCAGCAGCTTAGGGGTCTGGGGGGGAGGTCCAGAGACCCAGTACTTC. The chain combines TRBV7-2 with TRBJ2-5, with TRBD2 matching over 7 bases. This CDR3 is 17 amino acids long. Per germline, CDR1 SGHTA and CDR2 FQGNSA. V dropped 1 base and J dropped 4; count of bases not matched to a gene: 12.

The chain recombines TRBV14 with TRBJ1-3; tentatively, D is TRBD1 (6 bases). Per germline, CDR1 SGHDN and CDR2 FVKESK. V lost 6 bases to trimming and J lost 4 bases, with 13 bases between them. The CDR3 runs 14 residues. DNA for the CDR3: TGTGCCAGCAGGCAATCCGGGACAGGAAACACCATATATTTT. This codes for CASRQSGTGNTIYF.

The CDR3 is CASTPGIRTSGYTGELFF. In DNA, the CDR3 is TGTGCCAGCACCCCGGGCATTCGGACTAGCGGGTACACCGGGGAGCTGTTTTTT. The rearrangement links TRBV11-3 to TRBJ2-2, with 11 bases fitting TRBD2. CDR3 length: 18 residues. CDR1 is SGHNT, CDR2 YENEEA, per germline. After removal of 7 bases from V and 3 bases from J, the junction contained 13 bases not matched to a gene.

This chain uses TRBV27 with TRBJ2-7; 12 bases fit TRBD1. CDR3 size: 14 residues. Unmatched junction bases numbered 2, after V lost 3 bases and J lost 5 bases. From germline, CDR1 is MNHEY and CDR2 SMNVEV (reference sequence). For the CDR3, the DNA is TGTGCCAGCAGTTTGGGGACAGGGGGCCACGAGCAGTACTTC. It specifies CASSLGTGGHEQYF.

The chain couples TRBV18 to TRBJ2-1; 7 positions agree with TRBD2. Germline CDR1 is KGHSH and CDR2 is LQKENI. J lost 6 bases, V lost 5 bases, and 7 bases had no gene match. This CDR3 has 14 amino acids. CDR3 loop: CASSRLAGPNEQFF. DNA of the CDR3: TGTGCCAGCTCAAGATTAGCGGGTCCCAATGAGCAGTTCTTC.

CDR3: CASSVDEPGQGSAQYF. CDR3 bases: TGTGCCAGCAGCGTAGACGAACCGGGACAGGGTTCTGCGCAGTACTTC. V gene TRBV9 combines with J gene TRBJ2-7, with TRBD1 matching over 9 bases. The CDR3 is 16 residues long. Trimming at V came to 0 bases and at J to 9 bases, leaving 13 bases not matched to a gene. Germline V lookup: CDR1 SGDLS, CDR2 YYNGEE.

The chain joins TRBV2 to TRBJ2-7, with 14 bases that match TRBD2. V trimming: 10 bases; J trimming: 0 bases; junction bases outside the gene matches: 11. The germline CDR1 and CDR2 sequences are SNHLY and FYNNEI. The CDR3 is made up of 17 amino acids. CDR3 sequence reads: CATQGLAGDQHSYEQYF. The CDR3 nucleotides are TGTGCCACCCAGGGACTAGCGGGAGACCAACACTCCTACGAGCAGTACTTC. Full variable domain (missing parts from reference TRBV2 and TRBJ2-7): EPEVTQTPSHQVTQMGQEVILRCVPISNHLYFYWYRQILGQKVEFLVSFYNNEISEKSEIFDDQFSVERPDGSNFTLKIRSTKLEDSAMYFCATQGLAGDQHSYEQYFGPGTRLTVT.

V usage is TRBV19 and J usage is TRBJ1-1; unclear D gene. This CDR3 comprises 12 residues. CDR1 is LNHDA and CDR2 is SQIVND in the germline V gene (reference sequence). The V end lost 4 bases, the J end lost 3 bases, and 6 bases lay between the germline ends. CDR3 sequence: CASSTGYTEAFF. The DNA for the CDR3 is TGTGCCAGTAGTACAGGATACACTGAAGCTTTCTTT.

This chain connects TRBV3-1 (or the pseudogene TRBV3-2) to TRBJ1-2; D is perhaps TRBD1 (5 bases). CDR3 size: 15 residues. Germline assignment: CDR1 LGHDT and CDR2 YNNKEL (reference sequence). V dropped 1 base and J dropped 7 bases, with 16 bases sitting between them. As DNA, the CDR3 is TGTGCCAGCAGCCAAGCCCCAACAGGCGTCTCTGGCTACACCTTC. Protein product: CASSQAPTGVSGYTF.

V gene TRBV5-1 combines with J gene TRBJ2-2, with 12 bases lining up with TRBD2. The CDR3 has 16 residues. Trimming removed 3 bases from V and 7 bases from J; junction bases left unmatched: 7. Germline values: CDR1 SGHRS, CDR2 YFSETQ. CDR3 in amino acids: CASSSFGTSGYGELFF. The CDR3, as DNA: TGCGCCAGCAGCTCTTTTGGGACTAGCGGGTACGGGGAGCTGTTTTTT.

This chain joins TRBV4-3 and TRBJ2-3; possible D gene TRBD1, 6 bases. The length of the CDR3 is 18 residues. Trimming removed 2 bases at V and 3 bases at J, with 21 bases between. Germline-derived CDR1 and CDR2 are LGHNA and YSLEER. The CDR3 loop is CASSQTTLSITGTDTQYF. The CDR3 DNA is TGCGCCAGCAGCCAAACCACACTCTCTATTACAGGGACAGATACGCAGTATTTT.

This rearrangement joins TRBV3-1 (or the pseudogene TRBV3-2) to TRBJ2-2; 11 bases line up with TRBD1. The CDR3 is 15 residues long. The ends lost 5 bases at V and 3 bases at J; junction bases unmatched: 2. Germline loops: CDR1 LGHDT, CDR2 YNNKEL (reference sequence). This CDR3 reads CASSKGQGDTGELFF. CDR3 sequence (DNA): TGTGCCAGCAGCAAGGGACAGGGGGACACCGGGGAGCTGTTTTTT.

In its sample, this clone was seen once. The genes are TRBV5-1 and TRBJ2-7, with 7 positions matching TRBD2. The germline V gene encodes CDR1 SGHRS and CDR2 YFSETQ. The CDR3 runs 13 residues. Trimming removed 6 bases from V and 3 bases from J; junction bases left unmatched: 6. The CDR3 is CASTVGGGYEQYF. CDR3 bases: TGCGCCAGCACCGTTGGGGGGGGCTACGAGCAGTACTTC.

The chain combines TRBV27 with TRBJ1-2, with a possible D match to TRBD1 (6 bases). This CDR3 is built from 15 residues. Germline V gives CDR1 MNHEY, CDR2 SMNVEV (reference sequence). Between the trimmed V and J ends, which lost 1 base and 9 bases, there was a span of 18 bases. DNA for the CDR3: TGTGCCAGCAGTTTATACGCCTCAGGGGTTTTTAGCTACACCTTC. Translating gives CASSLYASGVFSYTF.

This clone was seen only once. The rearrangement joins TRBV4-3 to TRBJ2-3; TRBD2 matches at 12 bases. This CDR3 has 17 residues. Germline V CDR1 and CDR2: LGHNA, YSLEER. Losses at the gene ends were 3 bases for V and 4 bases for J; bases not matched to a gene: 8. This CDR3 reads CASSQSGSSGGADTQYF. CDR3 coding DNA: TGCGCCAGCAGCCAGTCCGGATCTAGCGGGGGGGCAGATACGCAGTATTTT.

This CDR3 reads CASGSQGATAGNTIYF. CDR3 sequence (DNA): TGTGCCAGCGGATCACAGGGGGCGACGGCTGGAAACACCATATATTTT. This chain joins TRBV28 and TRBJ1-3; 9 bases are shared with TRBD1. Germline V gene lookup returns CDR1 MDHEN and CDR2 SYDVKM. This CDR3 is built from 16 residues. Trimming removed 8 bases from V and 2 bases from J; junction bases left unmatched: 10.